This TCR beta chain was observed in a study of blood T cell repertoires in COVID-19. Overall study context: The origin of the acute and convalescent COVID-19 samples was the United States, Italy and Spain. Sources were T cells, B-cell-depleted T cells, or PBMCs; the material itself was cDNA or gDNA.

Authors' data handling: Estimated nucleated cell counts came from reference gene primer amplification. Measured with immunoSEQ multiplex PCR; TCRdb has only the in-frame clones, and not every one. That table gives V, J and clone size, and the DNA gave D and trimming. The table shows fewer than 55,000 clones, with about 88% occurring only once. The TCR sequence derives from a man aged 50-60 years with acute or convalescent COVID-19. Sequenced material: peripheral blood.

In DNA form, the CDR3 reads TGTGCCAGCAGCTTGGTCAGGGCCTATGGCTACACCTTC. It encodes CASSLVRAYGYTF. This chain links TRBV5-6 with TRBJ1-2, with a possible D match to TRBD1 (5 bases). CDR1 is SGHDT and CDR2 is YYEEEE in the germline V gene. The CDR3 loop spans 13 amino acids. With 0 bases removed from V and 4 bases from J, the gap between germline ends came to 7 bases.